A single sample is the source of the 22 T cell receptor beta chains below, sequenced in a study of T cell changes during pregnancy in multiple sclerosis. Sequenced by immunoSEQ multiplex PCR; TCRdb stores in-frame clones only, minus some. The data hold 80,000 or so clones, with 85% to 95% observed a single time. The sequencing here drew on peripheral blood, taken in the second trimester of pregnancy. The receptors originated from a female donor in good health, enrolled as a control in a pregnancy study.

The V gene is TRBV28, the J gene TRBJ2-5; TRBD2 is a possible D gene (6 bases). This CDR3 region has 17 residues. Per germline, CDR1 MDHEN and CDR2 SYDVKM. V dropped 4 bases and J dropped 7 bases, with 25 bases sitting between them. The CDR3 DNA reads TGTGCCAGCAGTTCCCCTAGCGAGAGCGAACGAGGAGGGACCCAGTACTTC. It specifies CASSSPSESERGGTQYF.

The chain has TRBV27 and TRBJ2-3, with a possible D match to TRBD2 (6 bases). The V and J ends lost 8 bases and 6 bases respectively, with 27 bases between them. This CDR3 is built from 17 residues. CDR1 and CDR2 (germline): MNHEY, SMNVEV (reference sequence). The CDR3 protein is CASSAAILARYGDTQYF. The DNA of the CDR3 is TGTGCCAGCTCCGCTGCCATCCTAGCGAGGTACGGGGATACGCAGTATTTT.

The chain uses TRBV28 and TRBJ1-4, with 9 bases fitting TRBD1. Germline V gene sequence: CDR1 MDHEN, CDR2 SYDVKM. CDR3 size: 19 residues. V lost 5 bases and J lost 2; bases outside the gene matches: 15. Here the CDR3 DNA reads TGTGCCAGCAGTCTCTCCGGGACAGGGATGATGCTCACTAATGAAAAACTGTTTTTT. It translates to CASSLSGTGMMLTNEKLFF.

This rearrangement joins TRBV19 to TRBJ2-2, with 8 bases lining up with TRBD1. This CDR3 region has 16 residues. V shed 4 bases, J shed 3 bases, and the junction held 7 bases outside the gene matches. Germline values: CDR1 LNHDA, CDR2 SQIVND (reference sequence). The CDR3 DNA reads TGTGCCAGTAGTACATGGACAGGGTGGGACACCGGGGAGCTGTTTTTT. It is translated as CASSTWTGWDTGELFF.

The chain carries TRBV2 and TRBJ1-4; a possible D gene is TRBD1 (6 bases). The V gene's germline CDR1 is SNHLY and CDR2 FYNNEI. Trimming pared 6 bases from V and 0 bases from J, leaving 11 bases between. The CDR3 length is 15 residues. The CDR3 DNA sequence: TGTGCCAGCAGCGAGGACAGTCCAACTAATGAAAAACTGTTTTTT. Protein sequence: CASSEDSPTNEKLFF.

This chain links TRBV2 with TRBJ1-4; D might be TRBD1 (5 bases). Germline CDR1 reads SNHLY; CDR2 reads FYNNEI. CDR3 length equals 17 residues. V was trimmed by 3 bases and J by 9 bases, leaving 23 bases between them. CDR3 residues: CASSDVGGEANVKKLFF. DNA of the CDR3: TGTGCCAGCAGTGATGTTGGAGGGGAAGCTAATGTTAAAAAACTGTTTTTT.

The CDR3 DNA reads as TGCGCCAGCAGCCAAGAGGAGGGGTATCAGCCCCAGCATTTT. Amino acid sequence: CASSQEEGYQPQHF. V gene TRBV4-1 combines with J gene TRBJ1-5; a weak D match, TRBD1 (5 bases). Germline CDR1 and CDR2: MGHRA and YSYEKL. With 0 bases removed from V and 5 bases from J, the gap between germline ends came to 8 bases. This CDR3 has 14 amino acids.

The V and J genes are TRBV5-1 and TRBJ2-5; tentatively, D is TRBD1 (5 bases). The J call may be faulty, since TRBJ2-7 better matches the DNA end. The CDR3 contains 13 residues. Looked up from germline, CDR1 is SGHRS and CDR2 is YFSETQ. The CDR3, as DNA: TGCGCCAGCCGTCAGGGAATCTCCTACGAGCAGTACTTC. It is translated as CASRQGISYEQYF.

The chain links TRBV2 to TRBJ2-1; TRBD1 matches at 7 bases. After removal of 8 bases from V and 1 base from J, the junction contained 8 bases not matched to a gene. Germline CDR1 and CDR2: SNHLY and FYNNEI. This CDR3 contains 15 residues. The CDR3: CASQKGARSYNEQFF. CDR3 DNA sequence: TGTGCCAGCCAGAAGGGGGCGCGTTCCTACAATGAGCAGTTCTTC.

The gene calls are TRBV13 and TRBJ2-7; perhaps TRBD2 as D (6 bases). The CDR3 is made up of 13 amino acids. V was trimmed by 4 bases and J by 4 bases, leaving 11 bases between them. The germline V gene has CDR1 PRHDT and CDR2 FYEKMQ (reference sequence). This CDR3 reads CASSSGLVYEQYF. The CDR3 DNA reads TGTGCCAGCAGCTCGGGACTGGTTTACGAGCAGTACTTC.

This chain links TRBV29-1 with TRBJ2-1, with D maybe TRBD1 (5 bases). CDR3 size: 13 residues. The germline gives CDR1 SQVTM, CDR2 ANQGSEA. Trimming pared 0 bases from V and 4 bases from J, leaving 7 bases between. The CDR3 region is CSVEDYRYNEQFF. In nucleotides, the CDR3 is TGCAGCGTTGAAGACTACAGGTACAATGAGCAGTTCTTC.

This chain links TRBV19 with TRBJ2-7; 7 nucleotides line up with TRBD1. Trimming cost V 8 bases and J 6 bases; bases outside gene matches: 13. Germline CDR1 and CDR2: LNHDA and SQIVND (reference sequence). The CDR3 sequence is 14 residues long. In nucleotides, the CDR3 is TGTGCCAGTCGTCAGACAGGGACAATTACCGAGCAGTACTTC. It specifies CASRQTGTITEQYF.

In DNA form, the CDR3 reads TGTGCCAGCAGCCGAGGACTAGCGGAAGAGACCCAGTACTTC. Its protein product is CASSRGLAEETQYF. This chain links TRBV5-6 with TRBJ2-5; 10 positions match TRBD2. Trimming at V came to 4 bases and at J to 3 bases, leaving 3 bases not matched to a gene. CDR3 length equals 14 residues. Per the germline V gene, CDR1 is SGHDT and CDR2 is YYEEEE.

The chain employs TRBV18 and TRBJ2-7; 9 positions match TRBD1. Germline trimming cut 3 bases from V and 0 bases from J; bases unmatched to any gene: 3. Germline V lookup: CDR1 KGHSH, CDR2 LQKENI. The length of the CDR3 is 15 residues. The CDR3, as DNA: TGTGCCAGCTCACCTAGGACAGGGGACTCCTACGAGCAGTACTTC. Protein sequence: CASSPRTGDSYEQYF.

The J gene is TRBJ1-4, the V gene TRBV28; TRBD1 might be the D (6 bases). The CDR3 is 11 residues long. CDR1 and CDR2 from the germline V gene are MDHEN and SYDVKM. With 8 bases removed from V and 8 bases from J, the gap between germline ends came to 9 bases. This CDR3 reads CASEGDEKLFF. DNA of the CDR3: TGTGCCAGCGAGGGGGACGAAAAACTGTTTTTT.

The genes are TRBV11-2 and TRBJ2-1; TRBD2 matches at 11 bases. The V gene's germline CDR1 is SGHAT and CDR2 FQNNGV. The CDR3 totals 18 residues. Trimming removed 8 bases from V and 4 bases from J; junction bases left unmatched: 16. Here the CDR3 reads CASGLGRLAGGYYNEQFF. The CDR3 bases are TGTGCCAGCGGCCTCGGGAGGCTAGCGGGAGGATATTACAATGAGCAGTTCTTC.

The rearrangement joins TRBV19 to TRBJ1-1, with 7 nucleotides matching TRBD1. J was trimmed by 3 bases and V by 5 bases; bases with no gene match: 9. The CDR3 runs to 15 residues. The germline CDR1 and CDR2 sequences are LNHDA and SQIVND (reference sequence). In DNA, the CDR3 is TGTGCCAGTAGTCCCCTGACAGGGAAGGACACTGAAGCTTTCTTT. Translation gives CASSPLTGKDTEAFF.

This rearrangement joins TRBV2 to TRBJ2-1; perhaps TRBD1 as D (7 bases). The V gene lost 10 bases and the J gene lost 16 bases, with 23 bases spanning the gap. In germline, CDR1 is SNHLY, CDR2 FYNNEI. The CDR3 sequence is 12 residues long. This chain's CDR3 is CATQSVQGGHFF. The CDR3 DNA reads as TGTGCCACACAGAGCGTTCAGGGGGGTCACTTCTTC.

The chain joins TRBV9 to TRBJ2-7; TRBD2 matches at 10 bases. Germline CDR1 SGDLS, CDR2 YYNGEE. J lost 4 bases, V lost 2 bases, and 15 bases had no gene match. The length of the CDR3 is 18 residues. The CDR3, as DNA: TGTGCCAGCAGCGTCCGGGGAATAGCGGGAGGCCCTCAATACGAGCAGTACTTC. Residues: CASSVRGIAGGPQYEQYF.

This clone appeared once. The rearrangement joins TRBV28 to TRBJ2-1; 10 nucleotides agree with TRBD2. Losses at the gene ends were 8 bases for V and 2 bases for J; bases not matched to a gene: 18. This CDR3 has 19 amino acids. CDR1 MDHEN and CDR2 SYDVKM come from the germline V gene. This CDR3 is CASLGLAIVWGKTYNEQFF. In DNA form, the CDR3 reads TGTGCCAGCCTGGGACTAGCGATCGTATGGGGCAAAACCTACAATGAGCAGTTCTTC.

The V gene is TRBV28, the J gene TRBJ2-1; 10 positions agree with TRBD2. From germline, CDR1 is MDHEN and CDR2 SYDVKM. The CDR3 has 20 amino acids. The V and J ends lost 7 bases and 2 bases, in that order; junction bases with no gene match: 20. This CDR3 is CASNRPTRLAGHSTYNEQFF. The CDR3, as DNA: TGTGCCAGCAACCGCCCGACCCGACTAGCGGGCCACTCAACCTACAATGAGCAGTTCTTC.

V is TRBV11-2 and J is TRBJ1-4; D not resolved. The V end lost 5 bases, the J end lost 4 bases, and 23 bases lay between the germline ends. The CDR3 is made up of 18 amino acids. Germline loops: CDR1 SGHAT, CDR2 FQNNGV. CDR3 amino acids: CASSLLARAGTFNEKLFF. DNA of the CDR3: TGTGCCAGCAGCCTCCTGGCCCGTGCGGGTACCTTTAATGAAAAACTGTTTTTT.